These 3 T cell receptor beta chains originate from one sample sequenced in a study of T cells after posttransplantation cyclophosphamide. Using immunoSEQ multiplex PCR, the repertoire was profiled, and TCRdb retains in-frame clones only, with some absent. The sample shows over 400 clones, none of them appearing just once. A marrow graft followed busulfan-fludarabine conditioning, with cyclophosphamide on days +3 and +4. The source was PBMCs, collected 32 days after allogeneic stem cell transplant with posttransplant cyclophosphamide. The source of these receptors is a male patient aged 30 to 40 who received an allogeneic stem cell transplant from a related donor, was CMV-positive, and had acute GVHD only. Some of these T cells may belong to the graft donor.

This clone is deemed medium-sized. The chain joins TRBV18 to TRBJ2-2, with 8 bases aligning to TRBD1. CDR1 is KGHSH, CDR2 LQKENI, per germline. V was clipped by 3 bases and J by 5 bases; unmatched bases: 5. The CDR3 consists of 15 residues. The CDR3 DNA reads TGTGCCAGCTCACCGGGACAGGATACGACCGGGGAGCTGTTTTTT. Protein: CASSPGQDTTGELFF.

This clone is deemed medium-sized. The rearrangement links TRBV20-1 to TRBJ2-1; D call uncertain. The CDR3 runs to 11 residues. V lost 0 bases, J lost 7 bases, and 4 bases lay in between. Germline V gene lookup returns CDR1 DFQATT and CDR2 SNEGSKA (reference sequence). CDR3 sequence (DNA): TGCAGTGCTAGAGACGGTAATGAGCAGTTCTTC. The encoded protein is CSARDGNEQFF.

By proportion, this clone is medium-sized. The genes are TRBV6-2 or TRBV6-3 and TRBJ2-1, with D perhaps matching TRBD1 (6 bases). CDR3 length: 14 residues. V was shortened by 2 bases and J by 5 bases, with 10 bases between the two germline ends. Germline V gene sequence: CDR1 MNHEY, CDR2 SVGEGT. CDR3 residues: CASSYVGANNEQFF. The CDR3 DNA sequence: TGTGCCAGCAGTTACGTGGGGGCGAACAATGAGCAGTTCTTC.